This T cell receptor beta chain was sequenced in a study of T cells in Graves' hyperthyroidism and ophthalmopathy. TCR beta CDR3 regions were amplified from RNA. Carried out on the TCR CDR3, a first-round RT-PCR used the HTBI primer set. TCRdb called the multiplex PCR reads again in MiXCR, with one record for every CDR3 protein. The repertoire holds nearly 600,000 distinct CDR3 sequences, with about 14% as singletons. This clonotype was found many times. The sequence came from a woman younger than 30 with Graves' ophthalmopathy. Material: blood.

In DNA, the CDR3 is TGTGCCAGCAGGCCTGGGAGCCAATACGAGCAGTACTTC. It codes for CASRPGSQYEQYF. The rearrangement links TRBV12-3 or TRBV12-4 to TRBJ2-7; the D gene is possibly TRBD2 (5 bases). This CDR3 has 13 residues. V was clipped by 6 bases and J by 4 bases, with 13 bases between them.